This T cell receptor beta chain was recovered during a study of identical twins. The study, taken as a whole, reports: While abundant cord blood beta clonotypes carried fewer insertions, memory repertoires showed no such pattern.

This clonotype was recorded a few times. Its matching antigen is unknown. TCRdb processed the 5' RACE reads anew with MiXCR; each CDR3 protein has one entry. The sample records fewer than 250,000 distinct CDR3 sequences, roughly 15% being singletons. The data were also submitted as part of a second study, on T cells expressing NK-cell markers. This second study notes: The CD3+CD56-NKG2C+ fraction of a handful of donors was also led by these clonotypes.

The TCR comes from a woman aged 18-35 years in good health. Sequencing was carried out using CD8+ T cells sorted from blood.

The CDR3: CRAEPEQFF. CDR3 nucleotides: TGCAGAGCAGAGCCTGAGCAGTTCTTC. This chain links TRBV20-1 with TRBJ2-1; D unresolved. The CDR3 totals 9 residues. The germline V gene has CDR1 DFQATT and CDR2 SNEGSKA (reference sequence).